The clone carrying this T cell receptor (beta chain) was seen many times. Its antigen is undetermined. The sample belongs to a study of T cells in Graves' hyperthyroidism and ophthalmopathy. Graves' hyperthyroidism was deemed stable absent ophthalmopathy progression within 18 months. CDR3 length: 15 residues. Between the trimmed V and J ends, which lost 3 bases and 4 bases, there was a span of 12 bases. Germline V lookup: CDR1 MDHEN, CDR2 SYDVKM. Study-wide findings and caveats: Most thyroid clonotypes that were expanded above 0.001 also turned up in blood. Ophthalmopathy cases were set apart from stable hyperthyroidism by a 13 V-J model. In validation, the model predicted ophthalmopathy. These predictions came a median about 6.8 months before onset.

RNA transcripts were the template for amplifying TCR beta CDR3 regions. When the TCR CDR3 underwent first-round RT-PCR, the HTBI primer set was used. TCRdb itself ran the multiplex PCR reads through MiXCR, one entry per CDR3 protein. This sample has about 98,000 distinct CDR3 sequences; 40% occur once, and the top ten carry roughly a tenth. This chain connects TRBV28 to TRBJ1-4; D is perhaps TRBD1 (6 bases). The sequence was collected from a woman younger than 45 with Graves' hyperthyroidism. Sequencing was performed on peripheral blood or thyroid tissue (not recorded which). CDR3 bases: TGTGCCAGCAGTTTGGGGGCGCCTCATAATGAAAAACTGTTTTTT. Translation gives CASSLGAPHNEKLFF. Combining the CDR3 with reference TRBV28 and TRBJ1-4 gives the whole variable domain DVKVTQSSRYLVKRTGEKVFLECVQDMDHENMFWYRQDPGLGLRLIYFSYDVKMKEKGDIPEGYSVSREKKERFSLILESASTNQTSMYLCASSLGAPHNEKLFFGSGTQLSVL.